This entry lists 7 T cell receptor beta chains sequenced from one sample in a study of breast tumors, draining lymph nodes, adjacent tissues. TCRdb fed the multiplex PCR reads into MiXCR, producing one record per CDR3 protein. The data show roughly 49,000 distinct CDR3 sequences, 42% seen once. Sequencing was done on a sample of breast tumor tissue. The receptors derive from a female donor with breast cancer. Some clones in this sample may be carry-over from other donors' samples.

The sample holds many counts of this clonotype. The J gene is TRBJ2-2, the V gene TRBV9; 7 nucleotides line up with TRBD2. J gave up 5 bases and V 3 bases, and 7 bases lay outside the gene matches. The CDR3 runs to 15 residues. Per the germline V gene, CDR1 is SGDLS and CDR2 is YYNGEE. The CDR3 DNA sequence: TGTGCCAGCAGCGATAGCGGGTCCCGGACCGGGGAGCTGTTTTTT. Protein product: CASSDSGSRTGELFF. Supplemented by reference TRBV9 and TRBJ2-2, the full variable domain reads DSGVTQTPKHLITATGQRVTLRCSPRSGDLSVYWYQQSLDQGLQFLIQYYNGEERAKGNILERFSAQQFPDLHSELNLSSLELGDSALYFCASSDSGSRTGELFFGEGSRLTVL.

This chain links TRBV7-9 with TRBJ2-5; D might be TRBD1 or TRBD2, each matching 5 bases. Trimming stripped 1 base from V and 0 bases from J, with 18 bases between. Germline V gives CDR1 SEHNR, CDR2 FQNEAQ (reference sequence). This CDR3 region has 18 residues. CDR3 DNA: TGTGCCAGCAGCTTAGACTTGAGGGGTTTGATTAACCAAGAGACCCAGTACTTC. Protein sequence: CASSLDLRGLINQETQYF. The full variable domain, completed using reference TRBV7-9 and TRBJ2-5, is DTGVSQNPRHKITKRGQNVTFRCDPISEHNRLYWYRQTLGQGPEFLTYFQNEAQLEKSRLLSDRFSAERPKGSFSTLEIQRTEQGDSAMYLCASSLDLRGLINQETQYFGPGTRLLVL.

This clonotype was counted at least ten times. This rearrangement joins TRBV5-1 to TRBJ1-2; 9 bases map to TRBD1. Germline-derived CDR1 and CDR2 are SGHRS and YFSETQ. CDR3 length: 14 amino acids. Trimming removed 5 bases from V and 3 bases from J; junction bases left unmatched: 5. The CDR3 region has the DNA TGCGCCAGCAGAGAACAGGGGGCGGACTATGGCTACACCTTC. Amino acid sequence: CASREQGADYGYTF.

In this sample, this clonotype turned up many times. The genes are TRBV6-2 or TRBV6-3 and TRBJ2-1, with TRBD1 identical over 7 bases. This CDR3 has 14 residues. V lost 5 bases to trimming and J lost 3 bases; unmatched junction nucleotides: 4. Germline V CDR1 and CDR2: MNHEY, SVGEGT. Written as DNA, the CDR3 is TGTGCCAGCAGTCATACAGGGGACTACAATGAGCAGTTCTTC. It encodes CASSHTGDYNEQFF.

This clonotype has ten or more counts. The chain joins TRBV28 to TRBJ1-6, with D uncertain. Germline CDR1 reads MDHEN; CDR2 reads SYDVKM. V was cut by 6 bases and J by 6 bases, with 12 bases left in between. The CDR3 runs 14 residues. This CDR3 is CASRNPPGNSPLHF. Here the CDR3 DNA reads TGTGCCAGCAGAAACCCCCCCGGTAATTCACCCCTCCACTTT. The variable domain in full, with the rest retrieved from reference TRBV28 and TRBJ1-6, is DVKVTQSSRYLVKRTGEKVFLECVQDMDHENMFWYRQDPGLGLRLIYFSYDVKMKEKGDIPEGYSVSREKKERFSLILESASTNQTSMYLCASRNPPGNSPLHFGNGTRLTVT.

The CDR3 here is CASSPRGSGNTIYF. The CDR3 nucleotides read TGTGCCAGCAGCCCGAGGGGTTCTGGAAACACCATATATTTT. This chain uses TRBV7-9 with TRBJ1-3, with D perhaps matching TRBD1 (5 bases). Germline assignment: CDR1 SEHNR and CDR2 FQNEAQ (reference sequence). CDR3 length: 14 amino acids. Deletions cut 5 bases from V and 1 base from J, with 9 bases between.

This clonotype was recorded at least ten times. The V gene is TRBV7-2, the J gene TRBJ2-5, with TRBD2 matching 11 bases. Germline loops: CDR1 SGHTA, CDR2 FQGNSA. Trimming removed 5 bases from V and 7 bases from J; junction bases left unmatched: 21. The CDR3 spans 19 residues. Here the CDR3 reads CASSLRTALAGGGWMTQYF. CDR3 DNA sequence: TGTGCCAGCAGCCTCAGGACAGCCCTAGCGGGAGGCGGTTGGATGACCCAGTACTTC.